This TCR beta chain was observed in a study of regulatory T cells in long-lasting Graves disease. As for time point: persistent/refractory GD, antithyroid drugs over 5 years with positive TRAb. From PBMCs, RNA was extracted and then used to make the TCR library. A volume of around 9.9 milliliters of peripheral blood was collected in EDTA tubes. This CDR3 is built from 15 residues. V shed 0 bases and J shed 6 bases, with 12 bases lying between them. Germline loops: CDR1 MNHNY, CDR2 SVGAGI (reference sequence). Relying on iRepertoire HTBI primers and Arm-PCR of CDR3 regions, the team built TCR beta libraries. The authors' processing: Detected in the samples were roughly 60 TRBV and around 15 TRBJ segments. From the multiplex PCR reads, TCRdb called clonotypes with MiXCR, one entry per CDR3 protein. The V and J calls, along with clone size, are taken from TCRdb and not from the paper's own processing. Of 420,000 or so distinct CDR3 sequences listed, about a quarter are singletons.

The receptor's source is a female donor with Graves disease. Sample: peripheral blood mononuclear cells (PBMCs), taken when the disease was refractory, from a patient treated with antithyroid drugs. The chain employs TRBV6-6 and TRBJ2-1; D is unresolved. The CDR3 spells CASSYSAEPANEQFF. CDR3 sequence (DNA): TGTGCCAGCAGTTACTCGGCGGAGCCGGCCAATGAGCAGTTCTTC.